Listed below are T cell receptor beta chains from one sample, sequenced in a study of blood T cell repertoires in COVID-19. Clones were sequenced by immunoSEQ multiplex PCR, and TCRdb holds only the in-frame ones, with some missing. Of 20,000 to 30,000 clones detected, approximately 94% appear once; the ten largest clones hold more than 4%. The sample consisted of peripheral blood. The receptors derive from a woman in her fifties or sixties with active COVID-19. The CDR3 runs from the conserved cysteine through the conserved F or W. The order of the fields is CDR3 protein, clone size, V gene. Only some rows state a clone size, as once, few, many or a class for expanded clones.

CAGGSVYQPQHF | - | TRBV19
CATGSRGGPNPRDRNSGANVLTF | - | TRBV19
CASSPTTGWNTEAFF | - | TRBV18
CAISPGLAGYNEQFF | - | TRBV10-3
CASMGQGAYNEQFF | once | TRBV5-1
CSVEGYGGHHEQYF | - | TRBV29-1
CASSSEGVRTTYNEQFF | - | TRBV5-1
CATRSQGRMADTQYF | once | TRBV19
CASRRTGTLTDTQYF | - | TRBV6-5
CATQGLLYNEQFF | - | TRBV24-1
CASSPMMTSGGARASTDTQYF | - | TRBV5-1
CASSFRGRGLETQYF | - | TRBV27
CASSQTGDQPQHF | - | TRBV9
CASSWVEGNEQFF | once | TRBV28
CASSEWDNSGRGYEQYF | - | TRBV25-1
CASRGLANTGELFF | - | TRBV28
CATRSLFTSTDTQYF | once | TRBV6-5
CASSRDGQSNTEAFF | once | TRBV14
CASSLSSSGQETQYF | - | TRBV5-1
CASSLTKGLAGNEQFF | once | TRBV7-3
CASSPGWETQYF | - | TRBV12-3/TRBV12-4
CASSATGTGGAAGTEAFF | - | TRBV7-9
CASSLEGRGPEQFF | once | TRBV11-2
CASSPGQGARAFF | - | TRBV7-9
CASSEQGLGNQPQHF | - | TRBV2
CASSFYGIQAGELFF | - | TRBV28
CASSLGGRNTEAFF | - | TRBV11-2
CASSFTGTASGELFF | - | TRBV7-3
CASSQGGHSGNTIYF | - | TRBV13
CASKVGGGEKLFF | - | TRBV5-8
CASSHRRETQYF | - | TRBV6-5
CASTGQRYGYTF | - | TRBV19
CASSPLVKRVGNTEAFF | - | TRBV28
CASSSRNYGYTF | - | TRBV28
CASSQEWRVQAAGELFF | few | TRBV4-1
CASSSRTGDPNYGYTF | - | TRBV7-9
CASSLAGTVHEQYF | few | TRBV5-1
CASSPGGLQSYTF | - | TRBV6-5
CASSLVGLGNEQFF | - | TRBV5-1
CASRTTGTGGYEQYF | - | TRBV13
CASSRRQGTLETQYF | - | TRBV6-5
CSAGDYRWQYF | - | TRBV20-1
CASSLNRGITGELFF | once | TRBV5-1
CASSSGQSNTGELFF | - | TRBV21-1
CASSRTLETQYF | - | TRBV28
CASSPRGQGAGETQYF | - | TRBV9
CASSYQGLVYNEQFF | - | TRBV6-5
CASSPERGDTQYF | - | TRBV6-4
CASSVAGGTGELFF | - | TRBV9
CASSTPGLEQETQYF | once | TRBV6-6
CASSLDRVNTGELFF | - | TRBV5-4
CASSYSFPGANYGYTF | once | TRBV6-5